This T cell receptor beta chain was profiled in a study of T cells after yellow fever vaccination. There are 14 residues in the CDR3. The germline V gene encodes CDR1 MNHEY and CDR2 SVGEGT. V was cut by 2 bases and J by 1 base, with 8 bases left in between. TCR cDNA was made by 5'RACE template switching, adding a universal primer site and UMIs. TCRdb reprocessed the 5' RACE reads with MiXCR, giving one entry per CDR3 protein. The data show a few hundred thousand distinct CDR3 sequences, 17% seen once. The sequence derives from a man between 18 and 29 years old who received the YFV17D yellow fever vaccine. Specimen: PBMCs, collected around 5 days after the first yellow fever vaccination. This chain connects TRBV6-2 or TRBV6-3 to TRBJ1-2; tentative D call: TRBD1 (5 bases). CDR3 coding DNA: TGTGCCAGCAGTTACGGGGCGAGTAACTATGGCTACACCTTC. It encodes CASSYGASNYGYTF.